This TCR beta chain appears in the sequencing data of a study of T-cell memory formation after mild COVID-19. This CDR3 comprises 15 residues. V was pared by 0 bases and J by 2 bases, with 11 bases between. Looked up from germline, CDR1 is SGHRS and CDR2 is YFSETQ. MiXCR, applied by TCRdb to the 5' RACE reads, yields one record per CDR3 protein. Here the sample spans 530,000 or so distinct CDR3 sequences, roughly a sixth being singletons. The count of this clonotype is one. This TCR derives from an adult woman who had mild COVID-19 (a few samples of this study predate the infection). Cell type and time point are not known. The rearrangement joins TRBV5-1 to TRBJ1-2, with no clear D. The sequencing sample was made of PBMCs or a T cell subset sorted from them (not recorded which). CDR3 coding DNA: TGCGCCAGCAGCTTGGGGCAGGTCGGCAACTATGGCTACACCTTC. This gives the protein CASSLGQVGNYGYTF.